This record covers a single TCR beta chain. Its antigen is not identified. The sample comes from a study of blood T cells in healthy people across ages. Findings of the study overall: Versus aged donors, long-lived donors had higher diversity and more naive CD4+ cells.

V dropped 0 bases and J dropped 0 bases, with 15 bases sitting between them. This CDR3 spans 17 amino acids. Germline V CDR1 and CDR2: MNHNS, SASEGT. For the second PCR, which ran for roughly 6 to 12 cycles, a sample-barcoded 5' primer and a J-beta primer mix were used. TCRdb itself ran the 5' RACE reads through MiXCR, one entry per CDR3 protein. The table lists around 1.7 million distinct CDR3 sequences, roughly 27% of them singletons. There were healthy Caucasian individuals from Russia, aged roughly 6 to 90, serving as donors. Drawn from each donor were approximately 9.5 milliliters of peripheral blood.

The rearrangement uses TRBV6-1 and TRBJ2-7; TRBD2 is a possible D gene (6 bases). Input material: blood. This clonotype was obtained from a woman aged 30 to 39 in good health. The CDR3 coding sequence is TGTGCCAGCAGTGAAGCGCGGGCGGGGCAGAGCTCCTACGAGCAGTACTTC. Its translation: CASSEARAGQSSYEQYF.